Listed here are 9 T cell receptor beta chains from one sample, sequenced in a study of response to subunit inactivated influenza vaccine. TCRdb passed the RT-PCR reads through MiXCR, listing each CDR3 protein once. The sample yields about 240,000 distinct CDR3 sequences, 9% to 15% seen once. Sample: non-naive T cells sorted from PBMCs, taken around two weeks before vaccination. The receptors were gathered from a man aged 50 or older who received an inactivated influenza vaccine.

This clonotype was observed at least ten times. The chain uses TRBV12-5 and TRBJ2-5, with D unresolved. Trimming shortened V by 1 base and J by 5 bases, and 8 bases separated the two germline ends. CDR1 is LGHNT and CDR2 is FRNRAP in the germline V gene. This CDR3 contains 13 residues. CDR3 coding DNA: TGTGCTAGTGGTTTGGCAGCCGGGGAGACCCAGTACTTC. Its protein is CASGLAAGETQYF.

The chain joins TRBV5-1 to TRBJ2-1; 14 bases are shared with TRBD2. There are 16 residues in the CDR3. CDR1 and CDR2 (germline): SGHRS, YFSETQ. Trimming at V came to 4 bases and at J to 7 bases, leaving 7 bases not matched to a gene. This CDR3 reads CASSTGTSGRGNEQFF. DNA for the CDR3: TGCGCCAGCAGCACCGGGACTAGCGGGAGAGGAAATGAGCAGTTCTTC.

This clonotype was observed a few times. J is TRBJ2-7 and V is TRBV28; tentative D call: TRBD2 (5 bases). The CDR3 sequence is 16 residues long. The ends were cut back, 5 bases at V and 1 base at J, with 18 bases in the middle. Germline lookup yields CDR1 MDHEN and CDR2 SYDVKM. DNA of the CDR3: TGTGCCAGCAGTCCTCCATACGGGATGATATCCTACGAGCAGTACTTC. Its translation: CASSPPYGMISYEQYF.

This clonotype appeared a few times. This rearrangement joins TRBV6-5 to TRBJ1-1; 7 bases match TRBD1. Germline assignment: CDR1 MNHEY and CDR2 SVGAGI. This CDR3 spans 18 amino acids. The junction had 11 bases not matched to a gene; V was cut back by 0 bases and J by 1 base. The CDR3 nucleotides read TGTGCCAGCAGTTACTCGCCCCAGACAGGGCGAAGGAACACTGAAGCTTTCTTT. Its protein product is CASSYSPQTGRRNTEAFF.

This clonotype has just a few counts. The rearrangement uses TRBV4-1 and TRBJ1-2; D may be TRBD1 (5 bases). The germline CDR1 and CDR2 sequences are MGHRA and YSYEKL. Trimming took off 5 bases at V and 8 bases at J, with 18 bases between the two ends. CDR3 length: 14 amino acids. CDR3 in DNA: TGCGCCAGCAGCGCCCCCAGGCCAGGGACGGGCTACACCTTC. The encoded protein is CASSAPRPGTGYTF.

This sequence joins TRBV18 and TRBJ1-1; D is uncertain. The CDR3 has 14 residues. Trimming cost V 5 bases and J 0 bases, with 10 bases left between them. Germline loops: CDR1 KGHSH, CDR2 LQKENI. CDR3 sequence: CASSNSRLNTEAFF. The DNA of the CDR3 is TGTGCCAGCTCAAACAGCAGATTGAACACTGAAGCTTTCTTT.

This clonotype has just a few counts. This sequence joins TRBV7-8 and TRBJ2-1, with D tentatively TRBD1 (5 bases). CDR1 SGHVS and CDR2 FQNEAQ come from the germline V gene. CDR3 length: 15 amino acids. V was clipped by 7 bases and J by 2 bases, with 15 bases between them. For the CDR3, the DNA is TGTGCCAGCACCATGGGCAGGGTAACCTACAATGAGCAGTTCTTC. Protein: CASTMGRVTYNEQFF.

This clonotype was seen at least ten times. This chain uses TRBV20-1 with TRBJ2-3; 9 bases agree with TRBD1. Germline V gene data show CDR1 as DFQATT and CDR2 as SNEGSKA (reference sequence). The CDR3 loop spans 16 amino acids. V lost 2 bases to trimming and J lost 6 bases; unmatched junction nucleotides: 12. CDR3 loop: CSARPNRGPLGDTQYF. CDR3 DNA: TGCAGTGCTAGACCCAACAGGGGGCCCTTGGGTGATACGCAGTATTTT.

This clonotype was counted many times. This chain connects TRBV2 to TRBJ2-7, with 13 bases matching TRBD2. The germline V gene encodes CDR1 SNHLY and CDR2 FYNNEI. V dropped 3 bases and J dropped 13; count of bases not matched to a gene: 9. This CDR3 spans 14 amino acids. The CDR3 region is CASSERTSGSLTYF. As DNA, the CDR3 is TGTGCCAGCAGTGAGAGGACTAGCGGGAGCTTAACATACTTC.